This entry is about one T cell receptor (beta chain). Its specificity is not known. The source of the sample is a study of glioma-infiltrating T cells after dendritic cell vaccination. Libraries were prepared by immunoSEQ multiplex PCR; TCRdb keeps only in-frame clonotypes and omits some of them. The sample lists over 80,000 clones, over 85% occurring once. Trimming left V 0 bases short and J 10 bases short, with 16 bases between. Germline lookup yields CDR1 MNHEY and CDR2 SMNVEV (reference sequence). This CDR3 has 14 residues. Regarding the study as a whole: TCR clonality showed no direct relationship with survival.

The TCR comes from a human donor with glioblastoma. The specimen comprised blood, sampled before dendritic cell vaccination. The chain links TRBV27 to TRBJ2-7; possible D gene TRBD1, 5 bases. The CDR3 reads CASSLSPDTRAQYF. The CDR3 coding sequence is TGTGCCAGCAGTTTATCCCCGGACACAAGGGCTCAGTACTTC.